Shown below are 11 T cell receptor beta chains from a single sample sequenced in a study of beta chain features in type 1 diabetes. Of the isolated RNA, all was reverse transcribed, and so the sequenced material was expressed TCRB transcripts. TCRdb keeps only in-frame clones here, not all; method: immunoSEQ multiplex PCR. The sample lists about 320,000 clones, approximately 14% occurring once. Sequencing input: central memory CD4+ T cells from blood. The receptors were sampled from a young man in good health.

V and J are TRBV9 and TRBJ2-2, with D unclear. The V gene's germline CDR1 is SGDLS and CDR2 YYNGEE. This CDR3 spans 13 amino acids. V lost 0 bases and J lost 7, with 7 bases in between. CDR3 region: CASSVVGIGELFF. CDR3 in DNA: TGTGCCAGCAGCGTAGTCGGCATCGGGGAGCTGTTTTTT.

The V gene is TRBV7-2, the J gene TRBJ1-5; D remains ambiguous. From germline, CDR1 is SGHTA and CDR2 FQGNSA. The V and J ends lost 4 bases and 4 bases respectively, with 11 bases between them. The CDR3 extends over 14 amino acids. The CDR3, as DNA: TGTGCCAGCAGCTCACTGACCTTTAATCAGCCCCAGCATTTT. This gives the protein CASSSLTFNQPQHF.

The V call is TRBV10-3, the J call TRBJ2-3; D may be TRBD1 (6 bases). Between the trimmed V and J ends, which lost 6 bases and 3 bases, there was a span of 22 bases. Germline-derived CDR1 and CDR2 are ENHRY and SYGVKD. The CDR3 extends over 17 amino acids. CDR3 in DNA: TGTGCCATCAGGGGGAATGGGGGCGGCACCCCGACAGATACGCAGTATTTT. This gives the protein CAIRGNGGGTPTDTQYF.

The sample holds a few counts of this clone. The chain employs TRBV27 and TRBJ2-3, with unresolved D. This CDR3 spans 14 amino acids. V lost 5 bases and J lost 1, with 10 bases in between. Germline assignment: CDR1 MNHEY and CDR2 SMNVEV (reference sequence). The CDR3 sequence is CASSLRRGTDTQYF. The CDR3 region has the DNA TGTGCCAGCAGTCTCCGCCGTGGCACAGATACGCAGTATTTT.

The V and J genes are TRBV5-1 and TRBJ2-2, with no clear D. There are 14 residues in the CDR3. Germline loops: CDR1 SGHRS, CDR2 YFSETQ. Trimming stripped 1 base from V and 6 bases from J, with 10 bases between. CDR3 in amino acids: CASSLSRSSGELFF. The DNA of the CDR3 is TGCGCCAGCAGCTTGTCCAGGTCCTCCGGGGAGCTGTTTTTT.

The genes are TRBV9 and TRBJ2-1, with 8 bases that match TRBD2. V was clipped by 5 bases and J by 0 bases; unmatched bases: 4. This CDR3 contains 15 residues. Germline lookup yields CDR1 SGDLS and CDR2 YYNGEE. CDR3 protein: CASSVSGNSYNEQFF. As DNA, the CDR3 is TGTGCCAGCAGTGTTAGCGGGAACTCCTACAATGAGCAGTTCTTC.

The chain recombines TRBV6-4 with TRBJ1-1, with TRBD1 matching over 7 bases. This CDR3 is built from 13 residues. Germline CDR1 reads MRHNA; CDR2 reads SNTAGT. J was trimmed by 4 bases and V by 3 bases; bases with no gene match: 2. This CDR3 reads CASSEEGATEAFF. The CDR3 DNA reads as TGTGCCAGCAGTGAAGAGGGGGCCACTGAAGCTTTCTTT.

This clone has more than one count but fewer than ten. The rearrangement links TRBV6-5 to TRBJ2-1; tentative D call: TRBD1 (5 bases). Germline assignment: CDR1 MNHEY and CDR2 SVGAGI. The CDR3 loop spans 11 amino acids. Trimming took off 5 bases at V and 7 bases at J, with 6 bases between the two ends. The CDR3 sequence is CASSRTNEQFF. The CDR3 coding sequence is TGTGCCAGCAGTCGGACAAATGAGCAGTTCTTC.

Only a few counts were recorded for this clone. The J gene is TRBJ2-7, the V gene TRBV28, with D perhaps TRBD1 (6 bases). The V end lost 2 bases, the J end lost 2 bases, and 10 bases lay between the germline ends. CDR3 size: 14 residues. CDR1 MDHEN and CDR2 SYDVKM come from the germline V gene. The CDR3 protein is CASSLGGPAYEQYV. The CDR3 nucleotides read TGTGCCAGCAGTTTAGGGGGCCCAGCCTACGAGCAGTACGTC.

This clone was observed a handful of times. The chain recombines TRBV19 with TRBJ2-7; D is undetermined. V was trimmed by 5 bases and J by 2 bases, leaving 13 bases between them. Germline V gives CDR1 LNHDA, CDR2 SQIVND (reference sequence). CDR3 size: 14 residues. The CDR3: CASSLSGRTYEQYF. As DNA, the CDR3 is TGTGCCAGTAGTTTGTCGGGCCGGACCTACGAGCAGTACTTC.

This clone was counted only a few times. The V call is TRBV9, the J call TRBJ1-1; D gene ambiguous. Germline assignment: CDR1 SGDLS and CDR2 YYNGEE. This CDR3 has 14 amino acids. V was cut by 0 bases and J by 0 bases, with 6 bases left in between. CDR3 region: CASSVGRVNTEAFF. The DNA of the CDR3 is TGTGCCAGCAGCGTAGGACGGGTGAACACTGAAGCTTTCTTT.